The present T cell receptor (beta chain) was sequenced within a study of cytomegalovirus exposure and HLA in healthy donors. Germline CDR1 and CDR2: ENHRY and SYGVKD. The CDR3 spans 18 residues. V dropped 4 bases and J dropped 0 bases, with 19 bases sitting between them. This clone was picked up a small number of times. Its specificity is unknown. Regarding the study as a whole: For most TCR beta V segments, an earlier analysis put the productive rate at about 90% or about 30% of the time. Under in vitro conditions, three CMV-associated chains were confirmed as specific for CMV antigens. Later work showed greater clonal expansion in HLA-associated TCR beta chains than in equally common others. One variant, a missense change in DCLRE1C, was linked in a later analysis to TCR beta V- and J-gene trimming.

Use of 60 Vbeta and 13 Jbeta primers characterized the PCR. The data were produced by immunoSEQ multiplex PCR, yet TCRdb's version contains in-frame clones alone and is incomplete. In the table there are fewer than 200,000 clones, roughly 8.7% of which are singletons. The chain recombines TRBV10-3 with TRBJ2-1; D uncertain. The TCR was taken from a woman aged 25 to 45 in good health and CMV-seropositive. The specimen sequenced was PBMCs. The chain's CDR3 is CAISGSQSRQSSYNEQFF. CDR3 nucleotide sequence: TGTGCCATCAGTGGGAGCCAAAGCCGCCAAAGCTCCTACAATGAGCAGTTCTTC.